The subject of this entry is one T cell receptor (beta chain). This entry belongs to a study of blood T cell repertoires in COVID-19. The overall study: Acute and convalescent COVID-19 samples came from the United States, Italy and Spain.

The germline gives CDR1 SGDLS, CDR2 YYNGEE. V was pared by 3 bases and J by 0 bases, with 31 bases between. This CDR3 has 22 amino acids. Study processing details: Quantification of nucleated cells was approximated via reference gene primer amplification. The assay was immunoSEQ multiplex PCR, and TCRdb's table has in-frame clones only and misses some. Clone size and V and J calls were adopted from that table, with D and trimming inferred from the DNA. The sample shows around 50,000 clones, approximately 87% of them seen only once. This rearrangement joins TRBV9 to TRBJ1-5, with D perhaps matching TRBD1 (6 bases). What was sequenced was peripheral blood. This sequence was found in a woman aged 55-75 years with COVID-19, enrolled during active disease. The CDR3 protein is CASSATHRDRVGTLHSNQPQHF. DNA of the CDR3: TGTGCCAGCAGCGCCACTCACAGGGATCGGGTAGGAACCCTCCATAGCAATCAGCCCCAGCATTTT.